This T cell receptor beta chain was documented in a study of T cells expressing NK-cell markers (TCRdb year 2020). Concerning the study at large: Three sorted T-cell subsets (CD3+CD56+NKG2C+, CD3+CD56+NKG2C- and CD3+CD56-NKG2C+) from roughly 8 donors had their TCR beta-chain repertoires profiled. Seven of the eight sequenced donors were HCMV-seropositive and one was HCMV-seronegative. The study sequenced eight donors, all healthy volunteers chosen at random: three men and five women. The libraries were sequenced on Illumina HiSeq 2000/2500, MiSeq or NextSeq, producing 2 x 150 bp reads. Study-wide conclusions, independent of this receptor: In over five donors, the dominant CD3+CD56+NKG2C+ clonotypes were found to rank among the top 10 CD8+ clonotypes and to make up roughly 1.0-7.0% of CD8+ T cells. Those dominant clonotypes were again the most abundant among CD3+CD56-NKG2C+ cells in a few donors, at roughly 25-60.1%. Whether the expanded NKG2C-expressing T cell clones were specific for HCMV antigens was left unclear.

To determine HCMV serostatus, a commercial ELISA kit was used to detect HCMV-specific IgG in serum. Ficoll density gradient centrifugation was used to isolate peripheral blood mononuclear cells from blood. Sequencing instrument: Illumina HiSeq 2000. The TCR beta cDNA libraries were made using 5'RACE template switching, a step that added both a universal primer site and unique molecular identifiers. cDNA synthesis was primed from the TCR beta constant segment and was followed by two successive PCR amplification steps. Processing in the source paper ran as follows. MIGEC was used to demultiplex reads and group reads by UMI, and MiTCR was used to assemble and quantify clonotypes. Only TCR cDNA sequences supported by at least two reads were kept to exclude erroneous sequences. The tcR package was used for downstream repertoire analysis, with clonotypes matched between fractions based on CDR3 nucleotide sequence plus V segment. Antigen specificity was annotated against VDJdb with VDJmatch, allowing one amino acid substitution in CDR3. TCRdb reprocessed the raw reads; every CDR3 protein sequence is a single record, and DNA is not supplied. The V and J calls and clone size are TCRdb's, not the authors'. This sample's records show around 550,000 distinct CDR3 sequences. The ten largest clones capture less than 4.5% of the sample.

On this clonotype: The specificity of this receptor is unknown.

The sequencing sample was made of blood T cells: a sorted CD56 or NKG2C T cell subset, CD4+ or CD8+ T cells, or bulk PBMC T cells (not recorded which). The sequence derives from a man younger than 35 in good health. Donor details come from another sample of the same person, matched by shared clones.

The CDR3 protein sequence reads: CASSFDRVGGELFF. The rearranged chain carries TRBV5-1 and TRBJ2-2; TCRdb designates TRBD1, a call that cannot be tested without DNA. The CDR3 goes from the cysteine to the phenylalanine over 14 residues. No nucleotide data were recorded. From a lookup of the germline V gene, CDR1 and CDR2 are SGHRS and YFSETQ. Joined to the reference TRBV5-1 and TRBJ2-2 proteins, this CDR3 gives the full variable domain: KAGVTQTPRYLIKTRGQQVTLSCSPISGHRSVSWYQQTPGQGLQFLFEYFSETQRNKGNFPGRFSGRQFSNSRSEMNVSTLELGDSALYLCASSFDRVGGELFFGEGSRLTVL.